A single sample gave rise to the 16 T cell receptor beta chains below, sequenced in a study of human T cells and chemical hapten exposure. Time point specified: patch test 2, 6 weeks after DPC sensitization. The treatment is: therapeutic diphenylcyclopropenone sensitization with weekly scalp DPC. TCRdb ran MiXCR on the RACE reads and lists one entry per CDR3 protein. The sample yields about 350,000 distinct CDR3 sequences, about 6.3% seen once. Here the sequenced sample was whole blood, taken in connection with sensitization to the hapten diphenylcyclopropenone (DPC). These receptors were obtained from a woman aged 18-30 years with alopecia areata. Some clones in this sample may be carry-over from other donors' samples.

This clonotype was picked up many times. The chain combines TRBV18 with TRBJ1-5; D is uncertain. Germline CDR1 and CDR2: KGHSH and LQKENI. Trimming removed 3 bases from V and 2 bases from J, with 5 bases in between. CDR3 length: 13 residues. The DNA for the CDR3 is TGTGCCAGCTCACCCATGGGCAATCAGCCCCAGCATTTT. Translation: CASSPMGNQPQHF.

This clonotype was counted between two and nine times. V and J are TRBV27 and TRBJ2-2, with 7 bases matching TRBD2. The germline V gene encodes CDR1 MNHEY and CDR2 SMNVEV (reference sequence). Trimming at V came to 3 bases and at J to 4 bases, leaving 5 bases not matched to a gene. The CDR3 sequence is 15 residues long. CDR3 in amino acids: CASSLEGRGTGELFF. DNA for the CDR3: TGTGCCAGCAGTTTGGAGGGGAGGGGCACCGGGGAGCTGTTTTTT.

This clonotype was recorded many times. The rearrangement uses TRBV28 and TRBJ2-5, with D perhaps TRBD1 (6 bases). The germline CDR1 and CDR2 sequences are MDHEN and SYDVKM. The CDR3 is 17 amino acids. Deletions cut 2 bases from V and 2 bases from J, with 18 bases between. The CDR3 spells CASSLTRGPEMQETQYF. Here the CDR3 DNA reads TGTGCCAGCAGTTTAACCAGGGGCCCCGAAATGCAAGAGACCCAGTACTTC.

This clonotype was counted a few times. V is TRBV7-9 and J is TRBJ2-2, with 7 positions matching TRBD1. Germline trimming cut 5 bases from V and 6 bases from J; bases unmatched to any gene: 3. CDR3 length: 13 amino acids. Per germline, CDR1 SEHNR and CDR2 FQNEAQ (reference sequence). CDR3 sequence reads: CASSIQGAGELFF. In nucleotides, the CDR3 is TGTGCCAGCAGCATCCAGGGGGCCGGGGAGCTGTTTTTT.

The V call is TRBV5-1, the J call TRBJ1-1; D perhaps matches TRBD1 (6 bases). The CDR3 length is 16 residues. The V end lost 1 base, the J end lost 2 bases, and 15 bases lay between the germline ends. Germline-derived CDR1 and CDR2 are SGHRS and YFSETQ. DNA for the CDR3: TGCGCCAGCAGCTTGTCTGCCGGACAGCCTAACACTGAAGCTTTCTTT. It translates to CASSLSAGQPNTEAFF.

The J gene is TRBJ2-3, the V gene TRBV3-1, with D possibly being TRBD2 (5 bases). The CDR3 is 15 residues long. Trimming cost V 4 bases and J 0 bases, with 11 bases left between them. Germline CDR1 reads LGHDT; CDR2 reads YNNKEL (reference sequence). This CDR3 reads CASSPGRASTDTQYF. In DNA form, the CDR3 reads TGTGCCAGCAGCCCGGGAAGAGCTAGCACAGATACGCAGTATTTT.

This chain's CDR3 is CASSLGDKENTEAFF. The CDR3 region has the DNA TGTGCCAGCAGCTTGGGAGATAAGGAGAACACTGAAGCTTTCTTT. V and J are TRBV13 and TRBJ1-1; D remains unclear. The CDR3 spans 15 residues. V gave up 3 bases and J gave up 1 base, with 12 bases separating them. Germline CDR1 reads PRHDT; CDR2 reads FYEKMQ (reference sequence).

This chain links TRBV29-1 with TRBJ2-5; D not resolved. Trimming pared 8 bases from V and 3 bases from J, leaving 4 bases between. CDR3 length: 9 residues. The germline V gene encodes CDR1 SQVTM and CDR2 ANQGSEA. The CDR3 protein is CSLEETQYF. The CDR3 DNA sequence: TGCAGCCTAGAAGAGACCCAGTACTTC.

The DNA of the CDR3 is TGCGCCAGCAGCCAAAGAGGGGGCCTCACAGATACGCAGTATTTT. Translated, it gives CASSQRGGLTDTQYF. The chain combines TRBV4-1 with TRBJ2-3; 7 bases align to TRBD1. The CDR3 spans 15 residues. Germline-derived CDR1 and CDR2 are MGHRA and YSYEKL. Trimming cost V 2 bases and J 2 bases; bases outside gene matches: 4.

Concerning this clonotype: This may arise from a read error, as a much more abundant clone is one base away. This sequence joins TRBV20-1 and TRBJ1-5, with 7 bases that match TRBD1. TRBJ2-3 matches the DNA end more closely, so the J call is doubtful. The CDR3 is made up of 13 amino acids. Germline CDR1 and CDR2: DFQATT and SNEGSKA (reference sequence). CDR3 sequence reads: CSARAQGSQPQYF. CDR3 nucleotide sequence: TGCAGTGCTAGAGCACAGGGGAGTCAGCCCCAGTATTTT.

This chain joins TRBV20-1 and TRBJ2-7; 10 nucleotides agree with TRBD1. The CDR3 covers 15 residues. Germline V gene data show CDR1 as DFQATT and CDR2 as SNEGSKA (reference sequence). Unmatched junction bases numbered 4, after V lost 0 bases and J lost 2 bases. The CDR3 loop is CSAREGTGVPYEQYF. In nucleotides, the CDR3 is TGCAGTGCTAGAGAGGGGACAGGGGTCCCCTACGAGCAGTACTTC.

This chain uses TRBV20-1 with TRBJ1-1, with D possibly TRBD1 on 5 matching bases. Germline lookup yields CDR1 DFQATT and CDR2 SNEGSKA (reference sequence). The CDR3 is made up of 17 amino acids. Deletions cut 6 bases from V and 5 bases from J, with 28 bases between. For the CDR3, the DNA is TGCAGTGCACACCCCGCTGTCGGACAAGGAGAAGGGACTGAAGCTTTCTTT. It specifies CSAHPAVGQGEGTEAFF.

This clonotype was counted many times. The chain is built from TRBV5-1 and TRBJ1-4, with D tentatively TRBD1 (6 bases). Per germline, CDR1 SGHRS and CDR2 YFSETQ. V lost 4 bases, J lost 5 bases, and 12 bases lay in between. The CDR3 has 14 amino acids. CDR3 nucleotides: TGCGCCAGCAGCACCGGACAGCCGAATGAAAAACTGTTTTTT. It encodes CASSTGQPNEKLFF.

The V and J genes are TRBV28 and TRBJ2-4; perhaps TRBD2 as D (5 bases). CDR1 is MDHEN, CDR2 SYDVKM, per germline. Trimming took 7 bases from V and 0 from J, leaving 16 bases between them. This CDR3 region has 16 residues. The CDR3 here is CASNSYGGLAKNIQYF. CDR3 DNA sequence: TGTGCCAGCAACAGTTACGGCGGGCTAGCCAAAAACATTCAGTACTTC.

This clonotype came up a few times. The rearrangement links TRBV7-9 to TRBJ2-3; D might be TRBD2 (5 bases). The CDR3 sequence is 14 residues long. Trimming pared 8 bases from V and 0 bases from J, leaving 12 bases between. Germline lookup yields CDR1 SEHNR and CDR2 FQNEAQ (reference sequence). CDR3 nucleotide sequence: TGTGCCAGCGGTCGAGGGTCTAGCACAGATACGCAGTATTTT. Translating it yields CASGRGSSTDTQYF.

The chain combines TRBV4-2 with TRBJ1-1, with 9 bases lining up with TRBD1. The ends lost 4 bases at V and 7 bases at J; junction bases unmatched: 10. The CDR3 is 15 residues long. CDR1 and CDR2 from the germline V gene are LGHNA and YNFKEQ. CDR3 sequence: CASSPLEGGQGEAFF. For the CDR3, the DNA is TGTGCCAGCAGCCCTCTGGAGGGGGGACAGGGTGAAGCTTTCTTT.